A single sample is the source of the 16 T cell receptor beta chains below, sequenced in a study of T cells in Graves' hyperthyroidism and ophthalmopathy. Researchers took RNA transcripts and amplified the TCR beta CDR3 regions from them. First-round RT-PCR of the TCR CDR3 relied on the HTBI primer set. TCRdb called the multiplex PCR reads again in MiXCR, with one record for every CDR3 protein. The data hold around 380,000 distinct CDR3 sequences, with approximately 12% observed a single time. Sequences were obtained from blood. These receptors were taken from a man aged 30-40 years with Graves' hyperthyroidism that later progressed to Graves' ophthalmopathy.

This clonotype came up a few times. V usage is TRBV19 and J usage is TRBJ1-1, with D unresolved. The V end lost 9 bases, the J end lost 2 bases, and 22 bases lay between the germline ends. This CDR3 has 16 residues. Germline lookup yields CDR1 LNHDA and CDR2 SQIVND (reference sequence). Here the CDR3 reads CASLRSDPRRNTEAFF. The CDR3 region has the DNA TGTGCCAGCCTGAGGAGCGACCCGAGAAGAAACACTGAAGCTTTCTTT. Filled out from reference TRBV19 and TRBJ1-1, the complete variable domain reads DGGITQSPKYLFRKEGQNVTLSCEQNLNHDAMYWYRQDPGQGLRLIYYSQIVNDFQKGDIAEGYSVSREKKESFPLTVTSAQKNPTAFYLCASLRSDPRRNTEAFFGQGTRLTVV.

There are many counts of this clonotype. This rearrangement joins TRBV6-5 to TRBJ2-7; D gene unclear. The CDR3 has 17 amino acids. From germline, CDR1 is MNHEY and CDR2 SVGAGI. V lost 0 bases and J lost 1, with 16 bases in between. Here the CDR3 reads CASSYSIVTKSSYEQYF. The CDR3 coding sequence is TGTGCCAGCAGTTACTCGATTGTTACAAAGTCTTCCTACGAGCAGTACTTC.

This clonotype was seen many times. This chain connects TRBV10-3 to TRBJ2-2; 10 bases match TRBD1. Germline V CDR1 and CDR2: ENHRY, SYGVKD. This CDR3 contains 16 residues. V shed 6 bases and J 3 bases; nucleotides not matched to a gene: 7. The CDR3 loop reads CAIRQSGTGDTGELFF. CDR3 sequence (DNA): TGTGCCATCAGGCAATCCGGGACAGGGGACACCGGGGAGCTGTTTTTT.

This clonotype was recorded many times. V and J are TRBV6-1 and TRBJ1-1, with a weak D call TRBD1 (5 bases). This CDR3 has 16 residues. V was cut by 6 bases and J by 1 base, with 18 bases left in between. Per germline, CDR1 MNHNS and CDR2 SASEGT. The CDR3 bases are TGTGCCAGCAGCCCGATGGGATTTGGGGGGAACACTGAAGCTTTCTTT. Amino acids: CASSPMGFGGNTEAFF.

This clonotype showed up many times. The chain recombines TRBV11-2 with TRBJ1-3; 9 bases map to TRBD1. Trimming took 5 bases from V and 2 from J; bases not matched to a gene: 4. The germline V gene encodes CDR1 SGHAT and CDR2 FQNNGV. The CDR3 has 15 residues. The CDR3 spells CASSPRQGAGNTIYF. Written as DNA, the CDR3 is TGTGCCAGCAGCCCACGACAGGGGGCTGGAAACACCATATATTTT.

This clonotype was recorded many times. CDR3 amino acids: CASSHAGTGGYNEQFF. DNA of the CDR3: TGTGCCAGCAGTCACGCCGGGACAGGGGGGTACAATGAGCAGTTCTTC. V and J are TRBV12-3 or TRBV12-4 and TRBJ2-1; 11 nucleotides agree with TRBD1. Trimming removed 5 bases from V and 4 bases from J; junction bases left unmatched: 7. CDR3 length: 16 residues.

The V gene is TRBV30, the J gene TRBJ2-5, with D hard to call. The CDR3 has 10 residues. Germline CDR1 reads GTSNPN; CDR2 reads SVGIG (reference sequence). Trimming stripped 5 bases from V and 7 bases from J, with 8 bases between. The CDR3 loop reads CAWGVGTQYF. CDR3 nucleotides: TGTGCCTGGGGGGTTGGGACCCAGTACTTC.

The chain is built from TRBV13 and TRBJ2-3; 11 nucleotides align to TRBD2. Trimming removed 5 bases from V and 4 bases from J; junction bases left unmatched: 5. This CDR3 spans 15 amino acids. Germline V gene sequence: CDR1 PRHDT, CDR2 FYEKMQ (reference sequence). The CDR3 DNA reads TGTGCCAGCAGCCCGACTAGCGGGGCCCCAGATACGCAGTATTTT. Translated, it gives CASSPTSGAPDTQYF.

The table lists this clonotype with many counts. The chain uses TRBV19 and TRBJ1-2; TRBD1 might be the D (6 bases). The germline V and J ends were trimmed by 9 bases and 4 bases, with 15 bases remaining between them. The CDR3 has 13 residues. Germline lookup yields CDR1 LNHDA and CDR2 SQIVND (reference sequence). CDR3 residues: CASSPTGFYGYTF. Written as DNA, the CDR3 is TGTGCCAGCAGCCCCACAGGGTTCTATGGCTACACCTTC.

Many counts were recorded for this clonotype. The DNA of the CDR3 is TGTGCCAGCACCAGTCAGGGGCGTGGGACCGGGGAGCTGTTTTTT. This translates into CASTSQGRGTGELFF. J is TRBJ2-2 and V is TRBV12-3 or TRBV12-4; weak D call: TRBD1 (6 bases). The CDR3 contains 15 residues. Trimming shortened V by 7 bases and J by 5 bases, and 17 bases separated the two germline ends.

The table lists this clonotype with many counts. The chain joins TRBV2 to TRBJ1-2; TRBD1 agrees at 9 bases. In germline, CDR1 is SNHLY, CDR2 FYNNEI. The CDR3 runs to 17 residues. J lost 5 bases, V lost 2 bases, and 12 bases had no gene match. CDR3 nucleotides: TGTGCCAGCAGTGAATGGTGGGACAGGGAAGGGATTTATGGCTACACCTTC. Translating it yields CASSEWWDREGIYGYTF. Variable domain in full (rest from reference TRBV2 and TRBJ1-2): EPEVTQTPSHQVTQMGQEVILRCVPISNHLYFYWYRQILGQKVEFLVSFYNNEISEKSEIFDDQFSVERPDGSNFTLKIRSTKLEDSAMYFCASSEWWDREGIYGYTFGSGTRLTVV.

This clonotype was picked up many times. The gene calls are TRBV12-3 or TRBV12-4 and TRBJ2-3, with TRBD2 matching 10 bases. This CDR3 spans 16 amino acids. V was pared by 1 base and J by 0 bases, with 1 base of the junction left unmatched. The CDR3 DNA is TGTGCCAGCAGTTTAGTACTAGCGGGGAGCACAGATACGCAGTATTTT. Translation: CASSLVLAGSTDTQYF.

The sample holds a few counts of this clonotype. The junction and the germline gene differ at one end; a read error may be behind it. The chain combines TRBV3-1 with TRBJ2-1, with 7 bases lining up with TRBD2. This CDR3 region has 14 residues. Germline CDR1 reads LGHDT; CDR2 reads YNNKEL (reference sequence). The CDR3 sequence is CAGSQAGRYNEQFF. The DNA of the CDR3 is TGTGCCGGCAGCCAAGCGGGGAGATACAATGAGCAGTTCTTC.

This clonotype was observed many times. J is TRBJ2-2 and V is TRBV12-3 or TRBV12-4; D is uncertain. This CDR3 spans 11 amino acids. The V and J ends lost 7 bases and 9 bases respectively, with 9 bases between them. The CDR3 nucleotides read TGTGCCAGCACCCCCAGCCGGGAGCTGTTTTTT. Translation: CASTPSRELFF.

This clonotype was seen ten or more times. The chain employs TRBV12-5 and TRBJ1-5; TRBD1 might be the D (5 bases). The V gene's germline CDR1 is LGHNT and CDR2 FRNRAP. CDR3 length: 15 amino acids. Trimming cost V 7 bases and J 2 bases, with 15 bases left between them. The CDR3 is CASARRGDGNQPQHF. CDR3 sequence (DNA): TGTGCTAGTGCCCGGAGGGGCGACGGCAATCAGCCCCAGCATTTT.

The gene calls are TRBV3-1 and TRBJ2-7; TRBD2 matches 7 bases. This CDR3 region has 16 residues. V lost 4 bases to trimming and J lost 6 bases; unmatched junction nucleotides: 15. The germline V gene encodes CDR1 LGHDT and CDR2 YNNKEL (reference sequence). CDR3 DNA: TGTGCCAGCAGCCGAGAAAGAGGAGGGCTAGCGGCCGAGCAGTACTTC. Translated: CASSRERGGLAAEQYF.